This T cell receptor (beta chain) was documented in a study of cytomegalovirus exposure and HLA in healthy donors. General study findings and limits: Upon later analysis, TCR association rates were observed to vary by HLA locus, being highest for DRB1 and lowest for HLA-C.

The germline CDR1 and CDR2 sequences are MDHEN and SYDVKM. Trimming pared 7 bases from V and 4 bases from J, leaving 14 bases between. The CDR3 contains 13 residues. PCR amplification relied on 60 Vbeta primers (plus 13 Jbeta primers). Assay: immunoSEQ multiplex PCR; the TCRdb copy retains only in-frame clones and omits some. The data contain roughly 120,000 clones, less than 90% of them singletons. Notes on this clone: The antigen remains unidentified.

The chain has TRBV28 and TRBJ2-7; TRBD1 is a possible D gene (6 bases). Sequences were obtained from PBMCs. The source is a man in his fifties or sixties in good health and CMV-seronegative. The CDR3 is CASKGQGLYEQYF. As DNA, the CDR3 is TGTGCCAGCAAGGGGCAGGGGTTATACGAGCAGTACTTC. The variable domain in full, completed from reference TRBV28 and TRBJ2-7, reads DVKVTQSSRYLVKRTGEKVFLECVQDMDHENMFWYRQDPGLGLRLIYFSYDVKMKEKGDIPEGYSVSREKKERFSLILESASTNQTSMYLCASKGQGLYEQYFGPGTRLTVT.